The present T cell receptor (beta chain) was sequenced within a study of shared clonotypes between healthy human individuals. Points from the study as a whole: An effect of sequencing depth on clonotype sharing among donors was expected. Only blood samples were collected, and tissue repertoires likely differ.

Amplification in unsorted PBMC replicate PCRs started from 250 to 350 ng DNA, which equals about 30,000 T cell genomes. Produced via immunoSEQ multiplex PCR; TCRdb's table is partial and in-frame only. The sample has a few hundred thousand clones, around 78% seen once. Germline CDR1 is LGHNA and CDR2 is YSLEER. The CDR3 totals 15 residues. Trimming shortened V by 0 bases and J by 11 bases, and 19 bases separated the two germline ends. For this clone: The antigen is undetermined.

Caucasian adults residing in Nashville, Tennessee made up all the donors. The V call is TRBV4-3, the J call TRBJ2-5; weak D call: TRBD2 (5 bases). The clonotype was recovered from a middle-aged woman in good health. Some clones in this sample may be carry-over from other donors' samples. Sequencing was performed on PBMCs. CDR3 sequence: CASSQDAGFSWEQYF. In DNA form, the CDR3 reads TGCGCCAGCAGCCAAGACGCAGGTTTCTCTTGGGAGCAGTACTTC.